The clone carrying this T cell receptor (beta chain) has just a few counts. Naive CD4+ cells had CD25+ Tregs removed. Constant-region reverse primers amplified full-length variable regions, followed by semi-nested Nested Universal Primer A PCR. In TCRdb, the 5' RACE reads were re-called with MiXCR into one record per CDR3 protein. This sample has about 60,000 distinct CDR3 sequences, with 25% to 30% found just once. The CDR3 length is 12 residues. Per germline, CDR1 KGHDR and CDR2 SFDVKD. Trimming stripped 9 bases from V and 5 bases from J, with 10 bases between. Input material: tumor-infiltrating naive CD4+ T cells sorted from the breast tumor. Subset given: naive CD4+ T cells, CD4+CD45RA+CD25-. This TCR was recovered from a female donor with breast cancer. The V gene is TRBV24-1, the J gene TRBJ2-1; D possibly uses TRBD1 or TRBD2 (5 bases each). The CDR3 protein is CATWDGHNEQFF. In DNA form, the CDR3 reads TGTGCCACCTGGGACGGGCACAATGAGCAGTTCTTC.